A selection of T cell receptor beta chains follows, all from one sample in a study of OX40 agonist ivuxolimab in advanced cancers. Assay: immunoSEQ multiplex PCR; the TCRdb copy retains only in-frame clones and omits some. The sample contains about 100,000 clones, roughly 94% of which appear only once. Sample: CD4+ or CD8+ T cells sorted from blood, taken in a trial of the OX40 agonist ivuxolimab. The receptors here all came from an adult with an advanced solid tumor such as melanoma, head and neck, liver or kidney cancer. The CDR3 runs from the conserved cysteine through the conserved F or W. Each record gives: clone size, V gene, J gene, D gene, CDR3 protein, CDR3 DNA. The D gene is left open where the match is weak. Only some rows state a clone size, as once, few, many or a class for expanded clones.

size: .
V: TRBV15
J: TRBJ2-2
D: TRBD1
CDR3: CATSRDWTGTTGELFF
DNA: TGTGCCACCAGCAGAGATTGGACAGGAACCACCGGGGAGCTGTTTTTT

size: once
V: TRBV7-2
J: TRBJ1-3
D: .
CDR3: CASSSDPGNTIYF
DNA: TGTGCCAGCAGCTCGGACCCCGGAAACACCATATATTTT

size: .
V: TRBV11-3
J: TRBJ2-1
D: .
CDR3: CASSFTGGSNEQFF
DNA: TGTGCCAGCAGCTTCACCGGGGGCTCCAATGAGCAGTTCTTC

size: .
V: TRBV18
J: TRBJ1-2
D: TRBD1
CDR3: CASSFGQGEGYGYTF
DNA: TGTGCCAGCTCATTTGGACAGGGGGAAGGCTATGGCTACACCTTC

size: .
V: TRBV19
J: TRBJ2-7
D: .
CDR3: CASSMRAGFYEQYF
DNA: TGTGCCAGTAGTATGCGGGCAGGTTTCTACGAGCAGTACTTC

size: once
V: TRBV23-1
J: TRBJ2-7
D: TRBD1
CDR3: CASSQHDRGSSYEQYF
DNA: TGCGCCAGCAGTCAGCATGACAGGGGGAGCTCCTACGAGCAGTACTTC

size: .
V: TRBV9
J: TRBJ2-3
D: TRBD2
CDR3: CASSAGLAGADTQYF
DNA: TGTGCCAGCAGCGCCGGACTAGCGGGGGCAGATACGCAGTATTTT

size: .
V: TRBV5-5
J: TRBJ2-5
D: .
CDR3: CASSPAGTQYF
DNA: TGTGCCAGCAGCCCCGCGGGGACCCAGTACTTC

size: .
V: TRBV5-1
J: TRBJ2-1
D: TRBD2
CDR3: CASSLRSGGHNEQFF
DNA: TGCGCCAGCAGCTTAAGGAGCGGGGGGCACAATGAGCAGTTCTTC

size: .
V: TRBV23-1
J: TRBJ1-2
D: TRBD1
CDR3: CVTPEGDRGPMGYTF
DNA: TGCGTCACCCCTGAGGGGGACAGGGGGCCGATGGGCTACACCTTC

size: .
V: TRBV7-9
J: TRBJ1-1
D: TRBD1
CDR3: CASSTGQGVNTEAFF
DNA: TGTGCCAGCAGCACCGGACAGGGGGTGAACACTGAAGCTTTCTTT

size: .
V: TRBV7-9
J: TRBJ1-4
D: .
CDR3: CASSSRSGNEKLFF
DNA: TGTGCCAGCAGCTCCAGGTCCGGTAATGAAAAACTGTTTTTT

size: once
V: TRBV7-2
J: TRBJ1-3
D: .
CDR3: CASSLANAGSGNTIYF
DNA: TGTGCCAGCAGCTTAGCGAATGCGGGCTCTGGAAACACCATATATTTT

size: .
V: TRBV5-4
J: TRBJ2-1
D: TRBD2
CDR3: CASSPGTSGRKSEQFF
DNA: TGTGCCAGCAGCCCGGGGACTAGCGGGAGAAAGAGTGAGCAGTTCTTC

size: once
V: TRBV19
J: TRBJ1-1
D: .
CDR3: CASVYGQRTEAFF
DNA: TGTGCCTCAGTTTACGGGCAAAGGACTGAAGCTTTCTTT

size: .
V: TRBV7-3
J: TRBJ2-2
D: .
CDR3: CASSLTRDVSGELFF
DNA: TGTGCCAGCAGCTTAACCAGGGACGTCTCCGGGGAGCTGTTTTTT

size: .
V: TRBV5-1
J: TRBJ2-5
D: .
CDR3: CASSLSSSGQETQYF
DNA: TGCGCCAGCAGCTTGAGCTCTTCGGGGCAAGAGACCCAGTACTTC

size: .
V: TRBV19
J: TRBJ1-1
D: .
CDR3: CASSQHTEAFF
DNA: TGTGCCAGTAGTCAACACACTGAAGCTTTCTTT

size: .
V: TRBV19
J: TRBJ2-7
D: .
CDR3: CASSIAGDSYEQYF
DNA: TGTGCCAGTAGTATAGCGGGAGACTCCTACGAGCAGTACTTC

size: .
V: TRBV10-3
J: TRBJ2-5
D: .
CDR3: CAISESGQQETQYF
DNA: TGTGCCATCAGTGAGTCGGGCCAGCAAGAGACCCAGTACTTC

size: .
V: TRBV18
J: TRBJ2-3
D: .
CDR3: CASSGQRGTSTDTQYF
DNA: TGTGCCAGCTCGGGACAGCGGGGAACTAGCACAGATACGCAGTATTTT

size: .
V: TRBV7-7
J: TRBJ1-2
D: .
CDR3: CASSADGLYGYTF
DNA: TGTGCCAGCAGCGCGGACGGTCTCTATGGCTACACCTTC

size: .
V: TRBV28
J: TRBJ1-3
D: .
CDR3: CASSPSGAPDGNTIYF
DNA: TGTGCCAGCAGTCCTTCGGGGGCCCCGGACGGAAACACCATATATTTT

size: .
V: TRBV6-6
J: TRBJ1-2
D: .
CDR3: CASRLDPNYGYTF
DNA: TGTGCCAGCAGGCTTGATCCAAACTATGGCTACACCTTC

size: .
V: TRBV6-1
J: TRBJ1-4
D: TRBD1
CDR3: CASRTGGAWEKLFF
DNA: TGTGCCAGCAGGACAGGGGGCGCGTGGGAAAAACTGTTTTTT

size: .
V: TRBV7-3
J: TRBJ2-3
D: .
CDR3: CASSLRGAGPTDTQYF
DNA: TGTGCCAGCAGCTTACGCGGGGCCGGTCCCACAGATACGCAGTATTTT

size: .
V: TRBV19
J: TRBJ1-2
D: TRBD1
CDR3: CASSPPWDRGYGYTF
DNA: TGTGCCAGTAGCCCCCCCTGGGACAGGGGCTATGGCTACACCTTC

size: .
V: TRBV11-3
J: TRBJ2-1
D: .
CDR3: CASSIMGSSYNEQFF
DNA: TGTGCCAGCAGCATCATGGGGAGCTCCTACAATGAGCAGTTCTTC

size: .
V: TRBV21-1
J: TRBJ1-5
D: .
CDR3: CASSKKGAPALPQHF
DNA: TGTGCCAGCAGCAAAAAGGGGGCGCCGGCTCTGCCCCAGCATTTT

size: .
V: TRBV7-2
J: TRBJ2-5
D: .
CDR3: CASSLGAGWMETQYF
DNA: TGTGCCAGCAGCTTAGGGGCAGGGTGGATGGAGACCCAGTACTTC

size: .
V: TRBV7-7
J: TRBJ2-2
D: .
CDR3: CASSPRGSNTGELFF
DNA: TGTGCTAGCAGCCCCAGAGGATCTAACACCGGGGAGCTGTTTTTT

size: once
V: TRBV6-1
J: TRBJ1-1
D: .
CDR3: CASSFRGPNTEAFF
DNA: TGTGCCAGCTCGTTCAGGGGCCCGAACACTGAAGCTTTCTTT

size: .
V: TRBV9
J: TRBJ1-6
D: .
CDR3: CASSALNRDSPLGSPLHF
DNA: TGTGCCAGCAGCGCTCTTAACAGGGACTCCCCCCTGGGTTCACCCCTCCACTTT

size: once
V: TRBV5-1
J: TRBJ1-1
D: .
CDR3: CASSLLGRGNTEAFF
DNA: TGCGCCAGCAGCTTGCTCGGCAGGGGGAACACTGAAGCTTTCTTT

size: few
V: TRBV5-6
J: TRBJ1-5
D: .
CDR3: CASSLWGLPQHF
DNA: TGTGCCAGCAGCTTGTGGGGGCTGCCCCAGCATTTT

size: .
V: TRBV19
J: TRBJ1-3
D: .
CDR3: CASSIQIYSGNTIYF
DNA: TGTGCCAGTAGTATCCAGATATACTCTGGAAACACCATATATTTT

size: .
V: TRBV5-6
J: TRBJ1-2
D: TRBD1
CDR3: CASSLGDRRLSGVSYGYTF
DNA: TGTGCCAGCAGCTTGGGGGACAGGCGGCTATCAGGGGTTTCCTATGGCTACACCTTC

size: once
V: TRBV6-5
J: TRBJ2-7
D: .
CDR3: CASSLYRGSSYEQYF
DNA: TGTGCCAGCAGTTTATACCGGGGGAGCAGCTACGAGCAGTACTTC

size: .
V: TRBV7-6
J: TRBJ2-3
D: .
CDR3: CASSWRGDTQYF
DNA: TGTGCCAGCAGCTGGAGAGGGGATACGCAGTATTTT